The clone carrying this T cell receptor (beta chain) was recorded many times. Its antigen is undetermined. TCRdb re-derived calls from the RT-PCR reads in MiXCR, one entry per CDR3 protein. The sample lists over 400,000 distinct CDR3 sequences, 11% occurring once. The data derive from a study of response to subunit inactivated influenza vaccine. Germline assignment: CDR1 SQVTM and CDR2 ANQGSEA. CDR3 size: 13 residues. Trimming removed 8 bases at V and 2 bases at J, with 14 bases between. Whole-study findings and limits: Few additional T cells are recruited per seasonal influenza vaccination, authors suggested.

The chain recombines TRBV29-1 with TRBJ2-3; D may be TRBD2 (6 bases). This specimen consisted of PBMCs from blood, obtained about 40 days after vaccination. The source is a man aged 50-60 years who received an inactivated influenza vaccine. The CDR3 coding sequence is TGCAGCCTGCGGGACGGTAACACAGATACGCAGTATTTT. It codes for CSLRDGNTDTQYF.